These T cell receptor beta chains were read from a single sample in a study of control samples from healthy donors and cancer patients. Using immunoSEQ multiplex PCR, the repertoire was profiled, and TCRdb retains in-frame clones only, with some absent. Seen here are about 160,000 clones, 70% to 90% observed once, and the top ten hold 12%. Sample: blood. The receptors derive from a man in his thirties or forties in good health. CDR3s include the opening cysteine and the closing phenylalanine or tryptophan.

>TRBV7-8|TRBJ1-5
CASSLPRGQGNQPQHF
>TRBV4-1|TRBJ1-1
CASSRGDSEAFF
>TRBV28|TRBJ1-2
CASSLAGLVDGYTF
>TRBV9|TRBJ2-1
CASSLRTSSYNEQFF
>TRBV4-3|TRBJ2-3
CASSQERRDTQYF
>TRBV12-3/TRBV12-4|TRBJ1-2
CASSKRGYGYTF
>TRBV20-1|TRBJ1-3
CSAPTANTIYF
>TRBV18|TRBJ1-5
CASSQGLSNQPQHF
>TRBV6-1|TRBJ2-7
CASSDRNSRFTYEQYF
>TRBV7-8|TRBJ1-2
CASSPWRGGTNYGYTF
>TRBV18|TRBJ1-5
CASSSGSGGNQPQHF
>TRBV6-5|TRBJ1-5
CASRTQGAQPQHF
>TRBV12-3/TRBV12-4|TRBJ2-1
CASSLGGIEQFF
>TRBV5-4|TRBJ1-3
CASSLAGLGGNTIYF
>TRBV6-5|TRBJ1-6
CASATGLGNSPLHF
>TRBV2|TRBJ1-5
CASREGPNQPQHF
>TRBV6-2/TRBV6-3|TRBJ2-2
CASSPIPLLAGVTGELFF
>TRBV6-2/TRBV6-3|TRBJ1-2
CASSLTSSYGYTF
>TRBV29-1|TRBJ2-3
CSVDLGGADTQYF
>TRBV4-2|TRBJ2-3
CASSQDRGDTGRDTQYF
>TRBV7-9|TRBJ1-2
CASSLGRTALREDYGYTF
>TRBV28|TRBJ2-5
CASSATGLETQYF